The TCR beta chain under discussion was sequenced for a study of OX40 agonist ivuxolimab in advanced cancers. Notes on the study in general: No determination was made of the antigen specificity of the expanded peripheral T cells.

For this clone: Its matching antigen is unknown.

Only in-frame clones appear in the TCRdb table, and some are missing; sequencing was by immunoSEQ multiplex PCR. This sample has about 85,000 clones; around 85% occur once, and the top ten carry under 2%. Sequenced material: CD4+ or CD8+ T cells sorted from blood, taken in a trial of the OX40 agonist ivuxolimab. The sequence was collected from an adult with an advanced solid tumor such as melanoma, head and neck, liver or kidney cancer.

The CDR3 DNA reads as TGTGCCAGTGGAACTTCGACAGGTTTGGAGACCCAGTACTTC. The encoded protein is CASGTSTGLETQYF. The V and J genes are TRBV19 and TRBJ2-5; possibly TRBD1 for D (6 bases). In germline, CDR1 is LNHDA, CDR2 SQIVND (reference sequence). V was pared by 8 bases and J by 5 bases, with 18 bases between. This CDR3 is built from 14 residues. Filled out from reference TRBV19 and TRBJ2-5, the complete variable domain reads DGGITQSPKYLFRKEGQNVTLSCEQNLNHDAMYWYRQDPGQGLRLIYYSQIVNDFQKGDIAEGYSVSREKKESFPLTVTSAQKNPTAFYLCASGTSTGLETQYFGPGTRLLVL.